What follows are 32 T cell receptor beta chains derived from one specimen sequenced in a study of T cells in Graves' hyperthyroidism and ophthalmopathy (dated by TCRdb to the late 2010s). The library was produced with multiplex PCR. Sequencing was carried out with an Illumina HiSeq 2000. The TCR beta CDR3 regions were amplified from the RNA transcripts. A first-round RT-PCR of the TCR CDR3 used the HTBI primer set with the Qiagen OneStep RT-PCR kit. TCRdb reworked the public reads: Q25 trimming with fastp, MiXCR clone assembly, productive beta chains retained. Entries that share a CDR3 protein sequence are merged under the most common genes and DNA. The sample contains approximately 620,000 distinct CDR3 sequences, 11% to 15% of them found a single time. About 5.8% of the sample comes from the top ten. Input material: blood. These receptors originate from a woman in her twenties or thirties with Graves' hyperthyroidism that later progressed to Graves' ophthalmopathy.

The table lists this clonotype with many counts. This rearrangement joins TRBV27 to TRBJ1-5, with D unresolved. V lost 5 bases and J lost 6, with 17 bases in between. Germline V gene sequence: CDR1 MNHEY, CDR2 SMNVEV (reference sequence). The length of the CDR3 is 15 residues. The CDR3 region is CASSLRPEGAQPQHF. CDR3 nucleotides: TGTGCCAGCAGTCTACGGCCGGAGGGAGCTCAGCCCCAGCATTTT.

This clonotype was found many times. J is TRBJ2-1 and V is TRBV5-6, with TRBD2 matching 8 bases. Germline lookup yields CDR1 SGHDT and CDR2 YYEEEE. This CDR3 is 18 amino acids long. V lost 0 bases to trimming and J lost 6 bases; unmatched junction nucleotides: 14. The CDR3 bases are TGTGCCAGCAGCTTGGGGTCGGGAGGGGGAAAGGTATTCAATGAGCAGTTCTTC. It encodes CASSLGSGGGKVFNEQFF.

Ten or more counts support this clonotype. This rearrangement joins TRBV29-1 to TRBJ2-7; D remains ambiguous. CDR3 length: 11 residues. The V gene's germline CDR1 is SQVTM and CDR2 ANQGSEA. V gave up 4 bases and J gave up 1 base, with 5 bases separating them. CDR3 nucleotides: TGCAGCGTTGTCGTGTCCTACGAGCAGTACTTC. Its translation: CSVVVSYEQYF.

The table lists this clonotype with many counts. This sequence joins TRBV5-1 and TRBJ2-2; no clear D gene. In germline, CDR1 is SGHRS, CDR2 YFSETQ. Deletions cut 1 base from V and 7 bases from J, with 11 bases between. The CDR3 consists of 14 residues. The CDR3 sequence is CASSLILSGGELFF. The CDR3 DNA reads as TGCGCCAGCAGCTTGATATTATCCGGCGGGGAGCTGTTTTTT.

This clonotype has ten or more counts. The genes are TRBV27 and TRBJ1-4; D is undetermined. The V and J ends lost 8 bases and 8 bases respectively, with 12 bases between them. The germline V gene encodes CDR1 MNHEY and CDR2 SMNVEV (reference sequence). The CDR3 loop spans 12 amino acids. CDR3 in amino acids: CASRGLREKLFF. For the CDR3, the DNA is TGTGCCAGCCGTGGGCTGAGAGAAAAACTGTTTTTT.

At least ten counts were recorded for this clonotype. The V gene is TRBV15, the J gene TRBJ2-7, with TRBD1 matching 10 bases. CDR3 length: 14 residues. The V gene end was trimmed by 5 bases and the J gene end by 7 bases; junction bases not matched to a gene: 8. CDR1 and CDR2 (germline): LNHNV, YYDKDF (reference sequence). As DNA, the CDR3 is TGTGCCACCAGCGCCGGGACAGGGGCGTGGGAGCAGTACTTC. It codes for CATSAGTGAWEQYF.

This clonotype was seen repeatedly, ten times or more. The chain carries TRBV6-1 and TRBJ2-1, with 7 bases aligning to TRBD1. Trimming removed 6 bases from V and 4 bases from J; junction bases left unmatched: 9. Germline CDR1 and CDR2: MNHNS and SASEGT. The CDR3 extends over 15 amino acids. CDR3 nucleotide sequence: TGTGCCAGCAGGGAACCGGGACAGCTGTACAATGAGCAGTTCTTC. Its protein product is CASREPGQLYNEQFF.

The genes are TRBV20-1 and TRBJ2-1, with TRBD2 matching over 7 bases. V was clipped by 0 bases and J by 5 bases; unmatched bases: 10. Germline V lookup: CDR1 DFQATT, CDR2 SNEGSKA (reference sequence). The CDR3 covers 16 residues. CDR3 protein: CSARDGRRELDNEQFF. CDR3 in DNA: TGCAGTGCTAGAGATGGGAGGCGGGAGCTTGACAATGAGCAGTTCTTC.

This clonotype has at least ten counts. The chain couples TRBV12-3 or TRBV12-4 to TRBJ1-1; possibly TRBD1 for D (5 bases). V lost 7 bases and J 4 bases, leaving 16 bases between the germline ends. The CDR3 covers 14 residues. CDR3 coding DNA: TGTGCCAGCACCCCCGTAGGCAGGGCCACTGAAGCTTTCTTT. The encoded protein is CASTPVGRATEAFF.

A remark on this clonotype: Possible read error: a much larger clone is one base away. The chain couples TRBV5-7 to TRBJ1-2, with D possibly being TRBD1 (5 bases). TRBV5-7 is recorded as an ORF, its role being uncertain. This CDR3 spans 12 amino acids. In nucleotides, the CDR3 is TGTGCCATCTTGGGAGGGACCTATAGCTACACCTTC. Its protein product is CAILGGTYSYTF.

The table lists this clonotype with many counts. V usage is TRBV27 and J usage is TRBJ2-2, with 8 positions matching TRBD2. V lost 5 bases, J lost 6 bases, and 11 bases stayed unmatched. Looked up from germline, CDR1 is MNHEY and CDR2 is SMNVEV (reference sequence). This CDR3 has 16 amino acids. The CDR3 here is CASSLRLASPPGELFF. CDR3 nucleotides: TGTGCCAGCAGTCTCAGACTAGCGTCTCCCCCCGGGGAGCTGTTTTTT.

In regard to this clonotype: Possible read error: a much larger clone is one base away. The chain is built from TRBV3-1 and TRBJ1-1, with D possibly being TRBD1 (5 bases). The ends were cut back, 7 bases at V and 1 base at J, with 16 bases in the middle. The CDR3 spans 15 residues. Germline V gene data show CDR1 as LGHDT and CDR2 as YNNKEL (reference sequence). CDR3 bases: TGTGCCAGCACCACGGGAGGGGTCCGGAACACTGAAGCTTTCTTT. Protein sequence: CASTTGGVRNTEAFF.

In its sample, this clonotype was seen many times. V is TRBV12-3 or TRBV12-4 and J is TRBJ1-4; no reliable D call. The CDR3 length is 12 residues. V gave up 1 base and J gave up 11 bases, with 8 bases separating them. The CDR3 sequence is CASSLEGWKLFF. The DNA of the CDR3 is TGTGCCAGCAGTTTAGAGGGTTGGAAACTGTTTTTT.

This clonotype appeared many times. V is TRBV11-2 and J is TRBJ2-1; 7 positions agree with TRBD2. Looked up from germline, CDR1 is SGHAT and CDR2 is FQNNGV. The CDR3 runs to 16 residues. J was trimmed by 9 bases and V by 5 bases; bases with no gene match: 16. The CDR3 region has the DNA TGTGCCAGCAGCCTAGGGGTCGGTGCGGGAGCGGGTGAGCAGTTCTTC. As protein: CASSLGVGAGAGEQFF.

V gene TRBV19 combines with J gene TRBJ2-7, with no clear D. This CDR3 has 12 residues. V was pared by 7 bases and J by 6 bases, with 13 bases between. Germline V gene lookup returns CDR1 LNHDA and CDR2 SQIVND (reference sequence). Here the CDR3 reads CASKASWAEQYF. The DNA for the CDR3 is TGTGCCAGTAAGGCAAGTTGGGCCGAGCAGTACTTC.

The table lists this clonotype with many counts. This CDR3 is CASSDPSSGNTIYF. The CDR3 DNA reads TGTGCCAGCAGTGATCCATCTTCTGGAAACACCATATATTTT. The V and J genes are TRBV2 and TRBJ1-3; unclear D gene. Germline V lookup: CDR1 SNHLY, CDR2 FYNNEI. CDR3 length: 14 residues. V gave up 3 bases and J gave up 1 base, with 7 bases separating them.

The chain employs TRBV12-3 or TRBV12-4 and TRBJ2-3; D is unclear. V gave up 3 bases and J gave up 5 bases, with 9 bases separating them. The CDR3 runs to 13 residues. The CDR3 spells CASSFAEGDTQYF. CDR3 coding DNA: TGTGCCAGCAGTTTTGCGGAAGGAGATACGCAGTATTTT.

This clonotype has only a few counts. This could be a read error, since a much larger clone is one nucleotide away. The chain links TRBV11-3 to TRBJ2-5; D remains unclear. The CDR3 has 14 amino acids. Between the trimmed V and J ends, which lost 5 bases and 4 bases, there was a span of 14 bases. CDR1 and CDR2 from the germline V gene are SGHNT and YENEEA. This CDR3 is CASSALLERETQYF. The CDR3 coding sequence is TGTGCCAGCAGCGCACTCTTGGAGCGAGAGACCCAGTACTTC.

This clonotype has a count of ten or more. The chain employs TRBV10-3 and TRBJ1-2; D gene unclear. With 4 bases removed from V and 4 bases from J, the gap between germline ends came to 13 bases. Germline V gene data show CDR1 as ENHRY and CDR2 as SYGVKD. This CDR3 has 14 residues. The CDR3 DNA follows: TGTGCCATCAGTGTTGATCCCCAACGCTATGGCTACACCTTC. This encodes CAISVDPQRYGYTF.

V usage is TRBV6-1 and J usage is TRBJ1-1; 7 bases fit TRBD1. Germline CDR1 is MNHNS and CDR2 is SASEGT. The junction had 10 bases not matched to a gene; V was cut back by 6 bases and J by 3 bases. The CDR3 runs to 15 residues. DNA for the CDR3: TGTGCCAGCAGACCGTTACAGGGGTGGGACACTGAAGCTTTCTTT. Translating it yields CASRPLQGWDTEAFF.

This chain uses TRBV7-9 with TRBJ2-1; D is perhaps TRBD2 (6 bases). The V end was cut by 1 base, the J end by 5 bases, with 12 bases between. CDR1 SEHNR and CDR2 FQNEAQ come from the germline V gene (reference sequence). CDR3 length: 15 amino acids. The chain's CDR3 is CASSLEVGLHNEQFF. CDR3 bases: TGTGCCAGCAGCTTAGAAGTGGGACTTCACAATGAGCAGTTCTTC.

As regards this clonotype: A much bigger clone sits one base away, suggesting this may be a read error. The conserved closing phenylalanine or tryptophan is absent in this CDR3, likely reflecting a read error. The chain has TRBV11-2 and TRBJ2-1; D perhaps matches TRBD2 (6 bases). Germline assignment: CDR1 SGHAT and CDR2 FQNNGV. CDR3 length equals 16 residues. Trimming left V 6 bases short and J 0 bases short, with 15 bases between. The CDR3 loop reads CASSRERASSYNEQFL. In DNA, the CDR3 is TGTGCCAGCAGTAGAGAGCGGGCCAGCTCCTACAATGAGCAGTTCCTC.

The rearrangement links TRBV5-1 to TRBJ1-1, with D tentatively TRBD1 (5 bases). The germline V gene encodes CDR1 SGHRS and CDR2 YFSETQ. Deletions cut 4 bases from V and 0 bases from J, with 13 bases between. The CDR3 has 15 amino acids. CDR3 nucleotide sequence: TGCGCCAGCAGCCCTAGACAGCTTCTGAACACTGAAGCTTTCTTT. Protein sequence: CASSPRQLLNTEAFF.

The V and J genes are TRBV29-1 and TRBJ2-4, with 9 bases that match TRBD1. This CDR3 has 12 amino acids. Germline V CDR1 and CDR2: SQVTM, ANQGSEA. V gave up 4 bases and J gave up 5 bases; unmatched junction bases: 0. CDR3 nucleotide sequence: TGCAGCGTTGGACAGGGGGAAAACATTCAGTACTTC. Translating it yields CSVGQGENIQYF.

V gene TRBV6-2 or TRBV6-3 combines with J gene TRBJ1-1, with 10 bases that match TRBD1. V lost 5 bases and J lost 3; bases outside the gene matches: 9. CDR1 is MNHEY and CDR2 is SVGEGT in the germline V gene. The CDR3 runs to 16 residues. In DNA form, the CDR3 reads TGTGCCAGCAGTAGAGGGGACAGGGGCTTTCACACTGAAGCTTTCTTT. Its protein is CASSRGDRGFHTEAFF.

In this sample, this clonotype turned up many times. The chain links TRBV27 to TRBJ2-7; D ambiguous. The germline CDR1 and CDR2 sequences are MNHEY and SMNVEV (reference sequence). V gave up 6 bases and J gave up 5 bases, with 20 bases separating them. The CDR3 extends over 15 amino acids. Written as DNA, the CDR3 is TGTGCCAGCAGCTCCCCTGGTGATTCACGCCACGAGCAGTACTTC. It translates to CASSSPGDSRHEQYF.

This clonotype was observed at least ten times. The chain links TRBV6-2 or TRBV6-3 to TRBJ1-2; D call uncertain. The CDR3 totals 13 residues. V lost 4 bases and J lost 8, with 14 bases in between. Germline-derived CDR1 and CDR2 are MNHEY and SVGEGT. For the CDR3, the DNA is TGTGCCAGCAGTTCCGACTCCTACGGGGGCTACACCTTC. It encodes CASSSDSYGGYTF.

This clonotype was counted many times. The chain couples TRBV11-3 to TRBJ2-5, with D unresolved. This CDR3 has 14 residues. Germline V gene lookup returns CDR1 SGHNT and CDR2 YENEEA. Trimming cost V 1 base and J 3 bases, with 9 bases left between them. The CDR3 loop is CASSLVLRKETQYF. The CDR3 nucleotides are TGTGCCAGCAGCTTAGTTCTCAGGAAAGAGACCCAGTACTTC.

This clonotype was seen a handful of times. V usage is TRBV19 and J usage is TRBJ2-5, with D maybe TRBD1 (6 bases). V shed 4 bases and J shed 2 bases, with 14 bases lying between them. Per the germline V gene, CDR1 is LNHDA and CDR2 is SQIVND (reference sequence). The CDR3 extends over 15 amino acids. This CDR3 reads CASSRMAGVQETQYF. DNA for the CDR3: TGTGCCAGTAGTAGGATGGCAGGGGTTCAAGAGACCCAGTACTTC.

The CDR3 region has the DNA TGTGCCAGCAGCCAGGGCGGAGGGGGGCAGTTCTTC. The encoded protein is CASSQGGGGQFF. This sequence joins TRBV13 and TRBJ2-1; D is perhaps TRBD1 or TRBD2 (6 bases each). This CDR3 contains 12 residues. Germline V lookup: CDR1 PRHDT, CDR2 FYEKMQ (reference sequence). V was pared by 5 bases and J by 12 bases, with 14 bases between.

This sequence joins TRBV18 and TRBJ1-2; D is unresolved. This CDR3 has 17 residues. CDR1 is KGHSH and CDR2 is LQKENI in the germline V gene. Between the trimmed V and J ends, which lost 0 bases and 1 base, there was a span of 15 bases. CDR3 nucleotide sequence: TGTGCCAGCTCACCACCAGGATTAGAGCCCATTAACTATGGCTACACCTTC. Translating it yields CASSPPGLEPINYGYTF.

This clonotype was counted a few times. The chain combines TRBV6-1 with TRBJ2-1; 10 bases align to TRBD2. The V segment lost 7 bases and the J segment 8 bases; nucleotides outside the gene matches: 17. CDR3 length equals 17 residues. Germline lookup yields CDR1 MNHNS and CDR2 SASEGT. CDR3 nucleotides: TGTGCCAGCACTAGAAAGCCAGCGGGAGGGCTTCACGATGAGCAGTTCTTC. Its translation: CASTRKPAGGLHDEQFF.